This note documents a single T cell receptor (beta chain) sequence. What it recognizes is unknown. All participating donors were Caucasian adults from Nashville, Tennessee. The assay was immunoSEQ multiplex PCR, and TCRdb's table has in-frame clones only and misses some. The profile shows approximately 350,000 clones, approximately 97% of them singletons. Trimming stripped 8 bases from V and 6 bases from J, with 11 bases between. The CDR3 runs to 11 residues. Germline V gene data show CDR1 as LNHDA and CDR2 as SQIVND (reference sequence). This record belongs to a study of shared clonotypes between healthy human individuals. The study's findings and limits: A generally larger estimated richness was seen in naive subsets than in memory subsets.

Sequenced input: memory CD8+ T cells sorted from blood. As for subset: CD45RO+ cells pooled with CCR7-negative TemRA cells. V usage is TRBV19 and J usage is TRBJ2-7; D is uncertain. The origin of this receptor is a man younger than 45 in good health. The CDR3 region is CASGGVAEQYF. Written as DNA, the CDR3 is TGTGCCAGTGGTGGAGTAGCCGAGCAGTACTTC.